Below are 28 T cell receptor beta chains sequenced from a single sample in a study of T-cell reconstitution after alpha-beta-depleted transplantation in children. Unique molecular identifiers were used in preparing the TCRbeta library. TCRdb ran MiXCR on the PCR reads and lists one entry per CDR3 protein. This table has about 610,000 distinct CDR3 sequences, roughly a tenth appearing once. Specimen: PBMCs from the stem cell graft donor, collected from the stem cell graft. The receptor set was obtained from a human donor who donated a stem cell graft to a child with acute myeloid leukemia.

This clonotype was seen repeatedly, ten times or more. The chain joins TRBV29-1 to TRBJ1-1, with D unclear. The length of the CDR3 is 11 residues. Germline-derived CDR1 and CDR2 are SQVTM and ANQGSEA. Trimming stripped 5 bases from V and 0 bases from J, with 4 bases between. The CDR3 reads CSVQVNTEAFF. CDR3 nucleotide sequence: TGCAGCGTTCAGGTGAACACTGAAGCTTTCTTT.

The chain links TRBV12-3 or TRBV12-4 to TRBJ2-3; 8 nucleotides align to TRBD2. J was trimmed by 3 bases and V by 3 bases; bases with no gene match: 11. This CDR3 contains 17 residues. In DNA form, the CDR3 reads TGTGCCAGCAGTTTCATGCCGCCAGCGGGAGTGACAGATACGCAGTATTTT. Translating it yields CASSFMPPAGVTDTQYF.

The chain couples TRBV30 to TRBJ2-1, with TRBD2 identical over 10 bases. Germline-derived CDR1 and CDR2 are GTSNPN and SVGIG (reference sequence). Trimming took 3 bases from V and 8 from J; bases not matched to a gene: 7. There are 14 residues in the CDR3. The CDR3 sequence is CAWSHASGSDEQFF. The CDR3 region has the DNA TGTGCCTGGAGCCATGCTAGCGGGAGTGATGAGCAGTTCTTC.

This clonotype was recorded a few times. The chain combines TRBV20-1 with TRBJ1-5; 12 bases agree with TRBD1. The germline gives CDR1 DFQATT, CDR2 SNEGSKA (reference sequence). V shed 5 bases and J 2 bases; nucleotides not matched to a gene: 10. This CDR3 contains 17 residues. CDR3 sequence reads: CSAAGQGARGGNQPQHF. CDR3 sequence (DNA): TGCAGTGCTGCGGGACAGGGGGCGCGCGGTGGCAATCAGCCCCAGCATTTT.

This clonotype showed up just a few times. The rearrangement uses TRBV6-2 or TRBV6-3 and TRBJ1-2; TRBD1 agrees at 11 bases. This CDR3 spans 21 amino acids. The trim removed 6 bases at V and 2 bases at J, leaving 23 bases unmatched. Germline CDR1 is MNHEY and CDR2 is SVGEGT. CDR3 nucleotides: TGTGCCAGCAGCCGCCTCCCCCGGACAGGGGGCGCGAAAGAAGGGAACTATGGCTACACCTTC. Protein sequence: CASSRLPRTGGAKEGNYGYTF.

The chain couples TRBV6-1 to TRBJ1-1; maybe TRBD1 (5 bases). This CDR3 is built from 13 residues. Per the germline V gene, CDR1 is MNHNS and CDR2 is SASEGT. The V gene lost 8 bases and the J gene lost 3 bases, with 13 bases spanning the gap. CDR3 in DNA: TGTGCCAGCGCTAGACAGACTTACACTGAAGCTTTCTTT. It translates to CASARQTYTEAFF.

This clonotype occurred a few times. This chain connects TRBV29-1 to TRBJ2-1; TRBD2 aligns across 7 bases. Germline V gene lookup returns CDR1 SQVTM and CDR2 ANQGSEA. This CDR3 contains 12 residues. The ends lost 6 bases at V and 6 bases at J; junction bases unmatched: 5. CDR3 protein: CSVTSDTNEQFF. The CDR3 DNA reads TGCAGCGTAACTAGCGACACCAATGAGCAGTTCTTC.

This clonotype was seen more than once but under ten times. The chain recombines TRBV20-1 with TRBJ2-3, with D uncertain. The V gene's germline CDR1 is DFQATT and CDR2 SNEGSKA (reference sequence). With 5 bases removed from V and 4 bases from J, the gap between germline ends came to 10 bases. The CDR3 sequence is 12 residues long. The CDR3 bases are TGCAGTGCTTCTTTACTCGCAGATACGCAGTATTTT. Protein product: CSASLLADTQYF.

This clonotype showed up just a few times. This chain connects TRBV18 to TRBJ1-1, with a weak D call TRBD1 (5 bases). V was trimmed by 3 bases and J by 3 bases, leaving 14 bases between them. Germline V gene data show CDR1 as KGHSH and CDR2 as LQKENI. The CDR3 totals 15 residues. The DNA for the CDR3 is TGTGCCAGCTCACCGACACAGGTTGCGGACACTGAAGCTTTCTTT. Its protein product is CASSPTQVADTEAFF.

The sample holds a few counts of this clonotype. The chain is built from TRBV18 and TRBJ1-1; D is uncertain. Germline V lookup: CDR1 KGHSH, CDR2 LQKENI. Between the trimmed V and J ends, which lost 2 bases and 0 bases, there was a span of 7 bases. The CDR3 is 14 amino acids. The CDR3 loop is CASSPIQMNTEAFF. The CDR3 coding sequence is TGTGCCAGCTCACCAATACAGATGAACACTGAAGCTTTCTTT.

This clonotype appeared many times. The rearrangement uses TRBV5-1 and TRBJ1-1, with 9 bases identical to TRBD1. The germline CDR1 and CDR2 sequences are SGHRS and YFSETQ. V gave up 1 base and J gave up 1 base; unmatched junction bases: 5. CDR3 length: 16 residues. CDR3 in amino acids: CASSLFGTGSNTEAFF. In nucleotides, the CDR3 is TGCGCCAGCAGCTTGTTCGGGACAGGGTCGAACACTGAAGCTTTCTTT.

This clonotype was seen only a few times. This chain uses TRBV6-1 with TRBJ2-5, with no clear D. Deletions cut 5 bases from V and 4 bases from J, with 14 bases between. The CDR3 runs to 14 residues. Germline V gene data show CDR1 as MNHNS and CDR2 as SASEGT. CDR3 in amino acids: CASSRPGSGETQYF. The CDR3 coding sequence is TGTGCCAGCAGTCGTCCGGGTTCGGGAGAGACCCAGTACTTC.

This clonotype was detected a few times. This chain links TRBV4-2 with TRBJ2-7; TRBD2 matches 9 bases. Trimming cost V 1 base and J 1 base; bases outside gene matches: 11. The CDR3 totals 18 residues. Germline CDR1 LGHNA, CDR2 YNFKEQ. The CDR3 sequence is CASSQVGAGGPGSYEQYF. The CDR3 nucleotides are TGTGCCAGCAGCCAAGTGGGAGCGGGAGGCCCCGGGTCCTACGAGCAGTACTTC.

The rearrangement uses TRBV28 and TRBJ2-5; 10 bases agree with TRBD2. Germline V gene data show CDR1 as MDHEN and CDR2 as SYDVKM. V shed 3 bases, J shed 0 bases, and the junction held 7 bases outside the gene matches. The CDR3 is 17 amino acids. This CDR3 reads CASSLSALAGNQETQYF. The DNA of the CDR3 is TGTGCCAGCAGTTTGTCGGCACTAGCGGGGAACCAAGAGACCCAGTACTTC.

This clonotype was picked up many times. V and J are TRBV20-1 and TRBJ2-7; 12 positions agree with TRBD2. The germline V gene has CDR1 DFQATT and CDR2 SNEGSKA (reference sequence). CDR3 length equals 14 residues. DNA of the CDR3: TGCAGCGCGACCGGGACTAGCGGGTTATACGAGCAGTACTTC. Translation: CSATGTSGLYEQYF.

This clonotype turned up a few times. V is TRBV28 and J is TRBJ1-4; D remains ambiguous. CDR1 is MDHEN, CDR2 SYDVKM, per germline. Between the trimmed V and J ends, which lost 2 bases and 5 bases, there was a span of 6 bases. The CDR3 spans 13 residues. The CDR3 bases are TGTGCCAGCAGTTTACGGGCCAATGAAAAACTGTTTTTT. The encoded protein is CASSLRANEKLFF. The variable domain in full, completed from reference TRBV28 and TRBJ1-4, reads DVKVTQSSRYLVKRTGEKVFLECVQDMDHENMFWYRQDPGLGLRLIYFSYDVKMKEKGDIPEGYSVSREKKERFSLILESASTNQTSMYLCASSLRANEKLFFGSGTQLSVL.

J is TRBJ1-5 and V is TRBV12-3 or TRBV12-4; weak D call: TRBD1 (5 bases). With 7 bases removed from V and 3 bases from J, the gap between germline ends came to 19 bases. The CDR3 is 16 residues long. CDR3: CASTSRGGEVNQPQHF. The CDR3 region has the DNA TGTGCCAGCACTTCCCGGGGAGGGGAGGTCAATCAGCCCCAGCATTTT.

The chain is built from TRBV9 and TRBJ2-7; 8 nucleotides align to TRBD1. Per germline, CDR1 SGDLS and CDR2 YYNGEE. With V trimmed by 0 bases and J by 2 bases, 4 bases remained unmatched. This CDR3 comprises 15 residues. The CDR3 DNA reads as TGTGCCAGCAGCGTAGGTGACAGGGGTGCCTACGAGCAGTACTTC. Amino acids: CASSVGDRGAYEQYF.

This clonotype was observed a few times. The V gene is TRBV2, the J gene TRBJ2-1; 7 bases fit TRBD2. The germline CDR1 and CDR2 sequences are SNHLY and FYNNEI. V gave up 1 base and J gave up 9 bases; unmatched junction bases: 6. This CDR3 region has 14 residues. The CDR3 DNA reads TGTGCCAGCAGTGAAGTGGGCGGGAGTAGTGAGCAGTTCTTC. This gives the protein CASSEVGGSSEQFF.

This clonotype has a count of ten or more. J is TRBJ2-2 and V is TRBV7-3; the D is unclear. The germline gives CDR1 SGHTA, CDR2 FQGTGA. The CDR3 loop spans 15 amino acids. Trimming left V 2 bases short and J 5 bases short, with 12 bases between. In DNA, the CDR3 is TGTGCCAGCAGCTTATTCTCACAGCAAACCGGGGAGCTGTTTTTT. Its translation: CASSLFSQQTGELFF.

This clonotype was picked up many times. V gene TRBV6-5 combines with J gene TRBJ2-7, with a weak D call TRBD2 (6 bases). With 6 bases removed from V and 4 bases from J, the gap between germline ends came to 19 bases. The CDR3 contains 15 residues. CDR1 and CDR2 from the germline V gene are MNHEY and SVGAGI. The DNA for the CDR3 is TGTGCCAGCAGCAAGTGGGGGGAGGTACTTTACGAGCAGTACTTC. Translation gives CASSKWGEVLYEQYF.

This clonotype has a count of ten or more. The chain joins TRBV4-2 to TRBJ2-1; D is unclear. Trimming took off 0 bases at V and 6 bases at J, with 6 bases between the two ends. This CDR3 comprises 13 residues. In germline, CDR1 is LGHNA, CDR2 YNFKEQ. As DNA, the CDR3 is TGTGCCAGCAGCCAAGAGGGTGGCAATGAGCAGTTCTTC. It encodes CASSQEGGNEQFF.

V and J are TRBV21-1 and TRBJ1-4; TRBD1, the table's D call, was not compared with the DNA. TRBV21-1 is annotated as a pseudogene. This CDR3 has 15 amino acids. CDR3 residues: CASSKQGQGDEKLFF. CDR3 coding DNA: TGTGCCAGCAGCAAGCAGGGACAGGGTGACGAAAAACTGTTTTTT.

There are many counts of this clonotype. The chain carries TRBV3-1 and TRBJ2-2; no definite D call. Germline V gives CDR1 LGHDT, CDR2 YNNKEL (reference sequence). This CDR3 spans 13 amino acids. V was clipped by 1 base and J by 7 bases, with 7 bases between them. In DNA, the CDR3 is TGTGCCAGCAGCCAAGCCGGAGTCGGGGAGCTGTTTTTT. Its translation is CASSQAGVGELFF.

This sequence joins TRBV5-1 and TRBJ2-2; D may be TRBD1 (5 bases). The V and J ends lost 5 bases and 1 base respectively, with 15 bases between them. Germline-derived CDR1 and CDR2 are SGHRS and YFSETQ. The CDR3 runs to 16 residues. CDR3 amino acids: CASSASPQGNTGELFF. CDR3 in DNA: TGCGCCAGCAGTGCTTCCCCCCAGGGGAACACCGGGGAGCTGTTTTTT.

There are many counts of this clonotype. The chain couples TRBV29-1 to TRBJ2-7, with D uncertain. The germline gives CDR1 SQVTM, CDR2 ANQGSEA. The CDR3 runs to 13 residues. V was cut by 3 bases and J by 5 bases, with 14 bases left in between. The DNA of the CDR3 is TGCAGCGTTGAGGCCCTGGACCTCAACGAGCAGTACTTC. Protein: CSVEALDLNEQYF.

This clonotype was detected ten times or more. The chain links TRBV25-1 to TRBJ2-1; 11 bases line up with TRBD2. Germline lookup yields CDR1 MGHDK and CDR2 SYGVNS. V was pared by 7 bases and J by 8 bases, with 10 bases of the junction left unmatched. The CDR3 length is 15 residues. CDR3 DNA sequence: TGTGCCAGCAACCCCGGTAGCGGGAGGGCCGATGAGCAGTTCTTC. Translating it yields CASNPGSGRADEQFF.

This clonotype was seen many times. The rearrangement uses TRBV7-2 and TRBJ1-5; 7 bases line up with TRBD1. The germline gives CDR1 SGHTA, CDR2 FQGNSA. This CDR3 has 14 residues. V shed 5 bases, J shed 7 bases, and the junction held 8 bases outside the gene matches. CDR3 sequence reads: CASSHTGESQPQHF. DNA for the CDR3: TGTGCCAGCAGCCATACAGGGGAGAGCCAGCCCCAGCATTTT.